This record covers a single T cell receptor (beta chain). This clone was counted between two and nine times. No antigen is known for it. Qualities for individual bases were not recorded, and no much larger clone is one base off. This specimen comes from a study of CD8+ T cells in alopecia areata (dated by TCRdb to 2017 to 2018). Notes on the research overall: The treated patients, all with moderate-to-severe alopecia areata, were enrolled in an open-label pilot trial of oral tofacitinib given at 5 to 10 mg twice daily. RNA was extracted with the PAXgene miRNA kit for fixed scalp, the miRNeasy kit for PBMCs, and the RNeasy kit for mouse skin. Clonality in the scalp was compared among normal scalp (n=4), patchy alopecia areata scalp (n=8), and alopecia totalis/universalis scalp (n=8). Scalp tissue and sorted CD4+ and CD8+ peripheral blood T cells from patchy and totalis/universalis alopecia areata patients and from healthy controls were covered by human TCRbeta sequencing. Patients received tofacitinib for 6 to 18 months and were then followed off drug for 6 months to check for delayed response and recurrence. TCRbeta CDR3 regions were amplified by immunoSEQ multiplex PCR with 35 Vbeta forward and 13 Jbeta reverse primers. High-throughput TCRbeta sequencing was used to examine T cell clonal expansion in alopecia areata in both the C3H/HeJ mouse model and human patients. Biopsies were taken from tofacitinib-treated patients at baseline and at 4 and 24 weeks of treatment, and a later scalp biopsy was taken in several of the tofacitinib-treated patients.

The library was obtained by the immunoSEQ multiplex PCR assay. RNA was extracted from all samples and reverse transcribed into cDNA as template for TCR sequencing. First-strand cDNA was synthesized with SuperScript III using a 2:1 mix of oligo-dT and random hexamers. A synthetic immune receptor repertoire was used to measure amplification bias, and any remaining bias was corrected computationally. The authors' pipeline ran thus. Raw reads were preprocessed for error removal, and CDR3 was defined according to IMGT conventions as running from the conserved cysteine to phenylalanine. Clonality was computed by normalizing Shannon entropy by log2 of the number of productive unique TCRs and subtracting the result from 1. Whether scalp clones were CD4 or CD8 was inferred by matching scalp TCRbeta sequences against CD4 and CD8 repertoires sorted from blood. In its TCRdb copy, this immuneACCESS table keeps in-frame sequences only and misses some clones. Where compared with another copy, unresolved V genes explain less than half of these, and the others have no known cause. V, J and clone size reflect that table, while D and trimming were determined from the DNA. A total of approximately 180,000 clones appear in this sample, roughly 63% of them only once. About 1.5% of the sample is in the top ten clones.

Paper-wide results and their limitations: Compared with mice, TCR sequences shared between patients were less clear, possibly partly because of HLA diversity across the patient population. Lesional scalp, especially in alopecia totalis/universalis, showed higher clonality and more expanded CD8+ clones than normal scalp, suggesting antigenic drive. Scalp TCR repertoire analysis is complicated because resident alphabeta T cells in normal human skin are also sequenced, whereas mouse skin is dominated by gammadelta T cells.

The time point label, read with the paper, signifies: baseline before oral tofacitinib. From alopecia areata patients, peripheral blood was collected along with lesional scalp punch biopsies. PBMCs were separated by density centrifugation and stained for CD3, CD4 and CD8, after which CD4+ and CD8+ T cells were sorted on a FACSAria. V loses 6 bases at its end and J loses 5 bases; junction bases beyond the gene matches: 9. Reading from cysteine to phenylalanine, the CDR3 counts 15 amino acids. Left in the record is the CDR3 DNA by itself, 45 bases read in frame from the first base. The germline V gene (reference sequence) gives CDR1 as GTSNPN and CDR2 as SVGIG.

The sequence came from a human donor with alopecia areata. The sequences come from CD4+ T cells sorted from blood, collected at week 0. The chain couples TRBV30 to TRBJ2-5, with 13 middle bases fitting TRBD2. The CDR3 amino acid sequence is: CACGTSGEITETQYF. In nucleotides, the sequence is TGTGCCTGCGGGACTAGCGGGGAGATAACGGAGACCCAGTACTTC.